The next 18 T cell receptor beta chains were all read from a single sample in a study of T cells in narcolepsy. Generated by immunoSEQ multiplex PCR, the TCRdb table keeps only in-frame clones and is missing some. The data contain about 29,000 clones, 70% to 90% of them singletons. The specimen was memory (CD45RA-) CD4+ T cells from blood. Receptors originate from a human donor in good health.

This chain's CDR3 is CASTLMVGQGAEQYF. CDR3 sequence (DNA): TGTGCCAGCACTCTTATGGTGGGACAGGGGGCCGAGCAGTACTTC. The genes are TRBV6-1 and TRBJ2-7, with 12 bases fitting TRBD1. This CDR3 region has 15 residues. Unmatched junction bases numbered 10, after V lost 7 bases and J lost 6 bases. Germline V gives CDR1 MNHNS, CDR2 SASEGT.

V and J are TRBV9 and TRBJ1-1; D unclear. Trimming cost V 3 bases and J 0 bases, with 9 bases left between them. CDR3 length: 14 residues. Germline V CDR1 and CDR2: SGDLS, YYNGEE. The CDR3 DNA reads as TGTGCCAGCAGCGCCCTCTCGATGAACACTGAAGCTTTCTTT. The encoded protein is CASSALSMNTEAFF.

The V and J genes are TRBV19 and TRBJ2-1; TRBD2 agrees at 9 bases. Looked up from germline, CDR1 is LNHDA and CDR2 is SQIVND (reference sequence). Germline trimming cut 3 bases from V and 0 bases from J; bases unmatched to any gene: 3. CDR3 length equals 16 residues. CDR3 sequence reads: CASSINSGGSYNEQFF. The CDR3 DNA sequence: TGTGCCAGTAGTATCAATAGCGGGGGCTCCTACAATGAGCAGTTCTTC.

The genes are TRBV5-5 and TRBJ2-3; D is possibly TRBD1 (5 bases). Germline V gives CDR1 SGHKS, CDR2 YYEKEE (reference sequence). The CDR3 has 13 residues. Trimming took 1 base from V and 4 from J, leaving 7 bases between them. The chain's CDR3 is CASSLQGSDTQYF. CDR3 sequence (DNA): TGTGCCAGCAGCTTGCAGGGCTCAGATACGCAGTATTTT.

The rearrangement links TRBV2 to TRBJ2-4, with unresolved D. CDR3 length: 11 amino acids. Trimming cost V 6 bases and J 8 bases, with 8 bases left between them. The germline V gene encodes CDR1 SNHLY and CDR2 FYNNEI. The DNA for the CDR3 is TGTGCCAGCAGCGAATGGGACATTCAGTACTTC. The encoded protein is CASSEWDIQYF. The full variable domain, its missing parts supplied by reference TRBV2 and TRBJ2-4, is EPEVTQTPSHQVTQMGQEVILRCVPISNHLYFYWYRQILGQKVEFLVSFYNNEISEKSEIFDDQFSVERPDGSNFTLKIRSTKLEDSAMYFCASSEWDIQYFGAGTRLSVL.

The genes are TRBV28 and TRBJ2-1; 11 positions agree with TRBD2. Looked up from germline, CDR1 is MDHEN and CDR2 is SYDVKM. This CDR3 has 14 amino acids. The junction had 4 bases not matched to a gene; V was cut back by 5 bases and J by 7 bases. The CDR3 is CASSRTSGSNEQFF. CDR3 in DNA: TGTGCCAGCAGTCGGACTAGCGGGTCTAATGAGCAGTTCTTC.

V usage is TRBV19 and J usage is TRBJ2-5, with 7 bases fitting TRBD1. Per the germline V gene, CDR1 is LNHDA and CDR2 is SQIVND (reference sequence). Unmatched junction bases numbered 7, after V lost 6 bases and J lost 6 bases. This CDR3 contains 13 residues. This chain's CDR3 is CASRDRVMQTQYF. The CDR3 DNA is TGTGCCAGTAGAGACAGGGTCATGCAGACCCAGTACTTC.

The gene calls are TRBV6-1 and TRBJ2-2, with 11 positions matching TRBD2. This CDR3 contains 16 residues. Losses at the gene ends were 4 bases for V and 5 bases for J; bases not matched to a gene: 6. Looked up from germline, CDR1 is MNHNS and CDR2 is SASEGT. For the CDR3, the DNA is TGTGCCAGCAGTGCCAGACTAGCGGGGCGAACCGGGGAGCTGTTTTTT. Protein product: CASSARLAGRTGELFF.

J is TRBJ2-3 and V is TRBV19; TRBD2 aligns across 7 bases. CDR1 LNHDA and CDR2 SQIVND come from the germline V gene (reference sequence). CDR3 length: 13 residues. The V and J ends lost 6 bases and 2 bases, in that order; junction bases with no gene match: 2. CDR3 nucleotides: TGTGCCAGTAGCGCGGGGGTCACAGATACGCAGTATTTT. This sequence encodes CASSAGVTDTQYF.

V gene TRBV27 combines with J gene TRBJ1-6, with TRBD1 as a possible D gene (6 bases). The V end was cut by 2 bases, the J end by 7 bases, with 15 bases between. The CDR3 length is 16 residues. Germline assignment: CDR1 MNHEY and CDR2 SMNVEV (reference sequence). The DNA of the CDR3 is TGTGCCAGCAGTTTACTACAGGGAAGGGAAAATTCACCCCTCCACTTT. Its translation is CASSLLQGRENSPLHF.

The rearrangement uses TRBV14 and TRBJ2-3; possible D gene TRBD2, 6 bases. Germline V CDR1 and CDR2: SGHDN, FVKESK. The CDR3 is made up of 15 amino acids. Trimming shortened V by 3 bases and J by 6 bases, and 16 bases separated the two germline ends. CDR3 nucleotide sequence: TGTGCCAGCAGCCACTTCCGGGACTCACCGGATACGCAGTATTTT. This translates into CASSHFRDSPDTQYF.

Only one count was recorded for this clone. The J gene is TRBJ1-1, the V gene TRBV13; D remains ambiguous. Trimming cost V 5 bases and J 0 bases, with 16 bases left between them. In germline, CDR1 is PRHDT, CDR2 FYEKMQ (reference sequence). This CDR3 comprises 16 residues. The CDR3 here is CASSASNLGLNTEAFF. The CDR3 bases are TGTGCCAGCAGCGCAAGTAATTTGGGGTTGAACACTGAAGCTTTCTTT.

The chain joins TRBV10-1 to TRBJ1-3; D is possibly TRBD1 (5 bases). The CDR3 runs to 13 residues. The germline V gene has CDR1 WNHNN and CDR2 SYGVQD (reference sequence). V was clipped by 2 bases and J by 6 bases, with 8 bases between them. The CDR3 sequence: CASSETGKNTIYF. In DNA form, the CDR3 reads TGCGCCAGCAGTGAGACAGGCAAAAACACCATATATTTT.

The CDR3 nucleotides are TGTGCCAGCAGCGTGGGTGGCTCTGATGAAAAACTGTTTTTT. This encodes CASSVGGSDEKLFF. The chain carries TRBV7-2 and TRBJ1-4; D is unclear. Germline V CDR1 and CDR2: SGHTA, FQGNSA. Trimming shortened V by 5 bases and J by 6 bases, and 13 bases separated the two germline ends. The CDR3 consists of 14 residues.

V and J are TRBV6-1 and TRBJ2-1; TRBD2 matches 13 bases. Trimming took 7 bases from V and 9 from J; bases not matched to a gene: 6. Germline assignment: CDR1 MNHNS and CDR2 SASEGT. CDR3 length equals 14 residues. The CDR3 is CASKGLAGVGEQFF. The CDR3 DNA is TGTGCCAGCAAAGGACTAGCGGGAGTAGGTGAGCAGTTCTTC.

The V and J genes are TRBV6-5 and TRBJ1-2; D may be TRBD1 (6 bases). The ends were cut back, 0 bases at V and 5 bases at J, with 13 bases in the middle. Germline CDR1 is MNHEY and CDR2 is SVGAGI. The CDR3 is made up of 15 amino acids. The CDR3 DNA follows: TGTGCCAGCAGTTACTCGAGGACAGTTGATTATGGCTACACCTTC. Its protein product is CASSYSRTVDYGYTF.

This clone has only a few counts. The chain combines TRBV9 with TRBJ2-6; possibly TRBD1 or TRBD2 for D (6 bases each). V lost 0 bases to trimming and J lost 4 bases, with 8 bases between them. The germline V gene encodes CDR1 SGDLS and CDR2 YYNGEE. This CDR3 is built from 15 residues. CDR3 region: CASSVGGAGANVLTF. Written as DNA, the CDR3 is TGTGCCAGCAGCGTAGGGGGGGCCGGGGCCAACGTCCTGACTTTC. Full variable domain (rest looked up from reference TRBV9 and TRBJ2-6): DSGVTQTPKHLITATGQRVTLRCSPRSGDLSVYWYQQSLDQGLQFLIQYYNGEERAKGNILERFSAQQFPDLHSELNLSSLELGDSALYFCASSVGGAGANVLTFGAGSRLTVL.

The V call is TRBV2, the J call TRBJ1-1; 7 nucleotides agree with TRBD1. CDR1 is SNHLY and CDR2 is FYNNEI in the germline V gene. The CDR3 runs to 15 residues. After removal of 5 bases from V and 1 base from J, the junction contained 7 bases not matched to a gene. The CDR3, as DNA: TGTGCCAGCAGTCTAGACAGGGCCTCGAACACTGAAGCTTTCTTT. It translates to CASSLDRASNTEAFF.